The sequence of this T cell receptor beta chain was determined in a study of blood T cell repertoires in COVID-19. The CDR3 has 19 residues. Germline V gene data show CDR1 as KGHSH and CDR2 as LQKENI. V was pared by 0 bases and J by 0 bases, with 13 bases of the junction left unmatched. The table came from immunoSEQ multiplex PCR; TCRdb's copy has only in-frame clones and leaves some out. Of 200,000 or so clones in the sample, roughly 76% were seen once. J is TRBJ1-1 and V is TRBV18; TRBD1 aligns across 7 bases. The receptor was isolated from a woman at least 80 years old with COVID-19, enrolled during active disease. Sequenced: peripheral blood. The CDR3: CASSPPPRLRGLLNTEAFF. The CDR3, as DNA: TGTGCCAGCTCACCACCACCTAGGTTGAGGGGGCTCCTGAACACTGAAGCTTTCTTT.